The clone carrying this TCR beta chain occurred many times. Antigen specificity is unknown. This sample was included in a study of cytotoxic CD8 clonotypes in ibrutinib-treated CLL. General observations from the study: Different sampling times were used for sustained-remission and progressing patients. Once treatment began, public clonotypes, which were uncommon, contracted or stayed stable. Patients showed higher baseline clonality than age-matched healthy donors, and it tracked circulating CD8+ T-cell counts. Clonality went up at ibrutinib response and then declined back toward baseline at progression.

Assay: immunoSEQ multiplex PCR; the TCRdb copy retains only in-frame clones and omits some. Counted here are some 92,000 clones, 75% to 80% occurring once; the ten biggest clones make up 20% to 25%. This specimen was PBMCs, taken after 24 months of ibrutinib treatment. The sequence came from a human donor with chronic lymphocytic leukemia.

CDR3 DNA: TGCGCCAGCAGCCAAGCCAGGGATAGCTCCTACGAGCAGTACTTC. It yields the protein CASSQARDSSYEQYF. The J gene is TRBJ2-7, the V gene TRBV4-1, with D perhaps matching TRBD1 (5 bases). V was pared by 1 base and J by 0 bases, with 10 bases between. This CDR3 comprises 15 residues. The V gene's germline CDR1 is MGHRA and CDR2 YSYEKL.